The text below deals with one T cell receptor (beta chain). This sample was taken from a study of blood T cell repertoires in COVID-19. TCRdb's table, derived via immunoSEQ multiplex PCR, lists solely in-frame clones and lacks some. The sample shows some 180,000 clones, 88% of them seen only once. The CDR3 sequence is 14 residues long. V trimming: 5 bases; J trimming: 3 bases; junction bases outside the gene matches: 5. The germline V gene encodes CDR1 SQVTM and CDR2 ANQGSEA. This sequence originates from a man between 40 and 49 years old with active or convalescent COVID-19. The sample taken for sequencing was peripheral blood. The chain is built from TRBV29-1 and TRBJ1-3; 9 nucleotides match TRBD1. CDR3 DNA sequence: TGCAGCGTTACGGGACAGGGCTTTGGAAACACCATATATTTT. This gives the protein CSVTGQGFGNTIYF.